These T cell receptor beta chains were read from a single sample in a study of blood T cells in healthy people across ages. TCRdb re-called the 5' RACE reads through MiXCR, storing one row per CDR3 protein. This sample has about 1.6 million distinct CDR3 sequences, with 30% to 40% found just once. Sequencing was done on a sample of blood. These receptor sequences come from a woman aged 25 to 45 in good health. Both conserved end residues are part of each CDR3. A D gene is named only where the DNA matches it firmly. A row's size may be missing; if present it is once, few, many or a size class.

>16|few|TRBV28|TRBJ2-2|-
TGTGCCAACACAACTAAAAGAATGCGAAGCACCGGGGAGCTGTTTTTT
CANTTKRMRSTGELFF
>13|-|TRBV27|TRBJ2-4|-
TGTGCCAGCAGTCCCTGGGGACTAAACATTCAGTACTTC
CASSPWGLNIQYF
>15|once|TRBV9|TRBJ2-5|-
TGTGCCAGCAGCGTAGCTGTGGGGGTTTCTGAGACCCAGTACTTC
CASSVAVGVSETQYF
>14|-|TRBV12-3/TRBV12-4|TRBJ2-3|-
TGTGCCAGCAGATCGGGACTTTCCGGAGATACGCAGTATTTT
CASRSGLSGDTQYF
>13|many|TRBV29-1|TRBJ2-1|-
TGCAGCGTTTCGGAGAGGGGCCACAATGAGCAGTTCTTC
CSVSERGHNEQFF
>17|few|TRBV5-4|TRBJ2-7|TRBD2
TGTGCCAGCAGCTTGGGAGCGGGAGGGCCAGTATCCTACGAGCAGTACTTC
CASSLGAGGPVSYEQYF
>14|few|TRBV20-1|TRBJ1-2|TRBD1
TGCAGTGCACTACCGGGACAGCTGGTCTATGGCTACACCTTC
CSALPGQLVYGYTF
>14|many|TRBV24-1|TRBJ1-2|-
TGTGCCACCAGTGATTGGAGAGGGGAGTATGGCTACACCTTC
CATSDWRGEYGYTF
>14|-|TRBV7-9|TRBJ1-2|-
TGTGCCAGCAGCCTTACCCAACCCACTTATGGCTGCACCTTC
CASSLTQPTYGCTF
>14|-|TRBV5-1|TRBJ2-5|-
TGCGCCAACAGCCATATTCCCTACGCGGAGACCCAGTACTTC
CANSHIPYAETQYF
>14|few|TRBV7-9|TRBJ2-5|-
TGTGCCAGCAGTTTGGTTGGGTTAGGGGAGACCCAGTACTTC
CASSLVGLGETQYF
>15|few|TRBV5-1|TRBJ2-7|TRBD2
TGCGCCAGCAGCTTGGGGGTAGCGGGGGCCTACGAGCAGTACTTC
CASSLGVAGAYEQYF
>16|-|TRBV7-9|TRBJ2-3|-
TGTGCCAGCAGCTCCAGGTTCCTCTCTGGGACAGATACGCAGTATTTT
CASSSRFLSGTDTQYF
>13|-|TRBV28|TRBJ2-4|-
TGTGCCAGCAGCTCGGGGACGGGGAACATTCAGTACTTC
CASSSGTGNIQYF
>19|-|TRBV3-1|TRBJ1-2|-
TGTGCCAGCAGCCAAGAGTACCGGACGGCGGGGGATTTCAACTATGGCTACACCTTC
CASSQEYRTAGDFNYGYTF
>14|few|TRBV9|TRBJ2-1|-
TGTGCCAGCAGCGTAGTTGGACAGCAGGATGAGCAGTTCTTC
CASSVVGQQDEQFF
>15|once|TRBV20-1|TRBJ1-4|TRBD1
TGCAGTGCTCACAACCCCGGGACAGTGACTGAAAAACTGTTTTTT
CSAHNPGTVTEKLFF
>12|few|TRBV6-6|TRBJ1-6|-
TGTGCCAGCAGTTACGAGAATTCACCCCTCCACTTT
CASSYENSPLHF
>16|once|TRBV9|TRBJ2-3|TRBD2
TGTGCCGGCAGCGTAGTAATAGCGGGAGGAGGGAATACGCAGTATTTT
CAGSVVIAGGGNTQYF
>15|-|TRBV7-6|TRBJ2-3|-
TGTGCCAGCAGCACCGACCCAAAACGCACAGATACGCAGTATTTT
CASSTDPKRTDTQYF
>12|few|TRBV20-1|TRBJ2-5|-
TGCAGTGCTAGAGATCTTAAGGAGACCCAGTACTTC
CSARDLKETQYF
>12|many|TRBV12-3/TRBV12-4|TRBJ2-5|-
TGTGCCAGCTTAGGGGGTTTAAAGACCCAGTACTTC
CASLGGLKTQYF
>15|-|TRBV15|TRBJ2-3|-
TGTGCCACCAGCAGAGCGGCCAGGGGCACAGATACGCAGTATTTT
CATSRAARGTDTQYF
>14|few|TRBV7-9|TRBJ2-7|-
TGTGCCAGCAGCTCGCGACTCACGTACTACGAGCAGTACTTC
CASSSRLTYYEQYF
>15|-|TRBV12-3/TRBV12-4|TRBJ2-5|-
TGTACCAGCAGTCCCAGTGGCGGTGGGGGAGAGACCCAGTACTTC
CTSSPSGGGGETQYF
>10|many|TRBV29-1|TRBJ1-2|-
TGCAGCGTCTACGGAGTCGGCTACACCTTC
CSVYGVGYTF
>14|few|TRBV4-1|TRBJ2-2|-
TGCGCCAGCAGCCAAGGGGCGAACACCGGGGAGCTGTTTTTT
CASSQGANTGELFF
>14|-|TRBV5-1|TRBJ1-5|-
TGCGCCAGCAGCTTGGCGGACGACGGAGGGCCCCAGCATTTT
CASSLADDGGPQHF
>14|-|TRBV2|TRBJ1-2|-
TGTGCCAGCAGTAAAGGTCCGGAGAACTATGGCTACACCTTC
CASSKGPENYGYTF
>15|-|TRBV7-9|TRBJ2-4|-
TGTGCCAGCAGCTTAGACGGGTTGGCGAGGCATGAGCAGTACTTC
CASSLDGLARHEQYF
>12|few|TRBV18|TRBJ2-5|-
TGTGCCAGCTCAGCCTACCAAGAGACCCAGTACTTC
CASSAYQETQYF
>16|few|TRBV5-1|TRBJ2-6|TRBD1
TGCGCCAGCAGCCCAGCGACAGGGTCTGGGGCCAACGTCCTGACTTTC
CASSPATGSGANVLTF
>15|-|TRBV6-5|TRBJ2-5|-
TGTGCCAGCAGTTACTCGATCGGGGGCGGGGAGACCCAGTACTTC
CASSYSIGGGETQYF
>15|-|TRBV7-9|TRBJ2-7|-
TGTGCCAGCAGCGCGCCACAGGGTGGATCCTGCGAGCAGTACTTC
CASSAPQGGSCEQYF
>15|-|TRBV12-3/TRBV12-4|TRBJ1-2|-
TGTGCCAGCAGTTACCGTAGTTCTCCTGGAGGCGGCTACACCTTC
CASSYRSSPGGGYTF
>19|-|TRBV27|TRBJ2-1|TRBD1
TGTGCCAGCAGTTGGGGGACAGTCAATAATCCTACCTTGTTCGATGAGCAGTTCTTC
CASSWGTVNNPTLFDEQFF
>14|few|TRBV10-3|TRBJ2-6|-
TGTGCCATCACTGGCGGCTCTGGGGCCAACGTCCTGACTTTC
CAITGGSGANVLTF
>16|-|TRBV7-2|TRBJ1-1|-
TGTGCCAGCAGCTTAATTTTTGGAGGGGAGGACACTGAAGCTTTCTTT
CASSLIFGGEDTEAFF
>17|-|TRBV10-3|TRBJ2-7|TRBD2
TGTGCCATCAGTGAGCCTCGGACTAGCGGGAGGGCCTACGAGCAGTACTTC
CAISEPRTSGRAYEQYF
>15|few|TRBV5-1|TRBJ1-4|-
TGCGCCAGCAGCTTGGCCCGGGGGCGCGGGGAAAAACTGTTTTTT
CASSLARGRGEKLFF
>18|-|TRBV24-1|TRBJ2-1|TRBD2
TGTGCCACCAGTGCCCCGGTCAGCGGGAGGGGCGGGTACAATGAGCAGTTCTTC
CATSAPVSGRGGYNEQFF
>18|-|TRBV12-3/TRBV12-4|TRBJ2-6|TRBD2
TGTGCCAGCAGTCTGGGCCCGGGAGGGTTCTCTGGGGCCAACGTCCTGACTTTC
CASSLGPGGFSGANVLTF
>12|few|TRBV29-1|TRBJ1-2|-
TGCAGCGTTGTTTCTGGAGCTTATGGCTACACCTTC
CSVVSGAYGYTF
>12|-|TRBV5-1|TRBJ2-7|-
TGCGCCAGCAGAGAGAACCACTACGAGCAGTACTTC
CASRENHYEQYF
>13|-|TRBV5-1|TRBJ1-1|-
TGCGCCAGCAGACCGGACGGAGGCGCTGAAGCTTTCTTT
CASRPDGGAEAFF